Included here is one T cell receptor beta chain sequence, with context. This clone was observed once. Its antigen remains undetermined. No much larger clone is present one base from it, and per-base qualities are unavailable. Using the deep immunoSEQ assay, TCR CDR3 regions were amplified from genomic DNA by multiplex PCR. Genomic DNA extracted from each cell subset was distributed evenly over all wells of several immunoSEQ 96-well plates, and each plate served as one replicate. Each replicate PCR for sorted subsets received about 210 ng genomic DNA, equal to about 29,000 T cell genomes. Purified libraries were measured with a Qubit 3.0 fluorometer, size-checked on a Bioanalyzer 2100, and measured again with the KAPA Library Quantification kit. Each immunoSEQ 96-well plate was sequenced on its own single-read 150-cycle Illumina NextSeq 550 flow cell. Per the original workflow: Because the immunoSEQ output held only junctional sequences and lacked quality scores, the filtering could not match the filtering applied to full-length reads. Sequences were annotated with PyIR, a Python wrapper for IgBLAST v1.9, and V/J genes and CDR3 were assigned using IMGT germline references. Any read was removed if the V/J assignment was weak (E-value above 1e-6), the CDR3 was missing, or the read contained stop codons, out-of-frame junctions, or ambiguous translated residues. V3J clonotypes were defined as sequences sharing the same inferred V gene, J gene, and CDR3 amino acid sequence. To compute the percentage overlap between repertoires, the number of shared unique clonotypes was divided by the size of the smaller repertoire. Three approaches were used to assess repertoire richness: RTK rarefaction, the Chao1 estimator, and Recon v2.1 estimates of unobserved clonotypes. Generation probabilities for all TCRbeta clonotypes obtained by the gDNA method from four donors were computed using OLGA. What TCRdb holds here is the immuneACCESS table cut down to in-frame rearrangements. Part of the clones is not present; checked against another copy, under half of the missing clones reflect an unresolved V gene, and the others are unexplained. Clone size and V and J calls were adopted from that table, with D and trimming inferred from the DNA. This sample holds millions of clones; 90% to 95% were observed only once. The ten top clones hold over 1.5% of the sample.

CD8 naive samples consisted of CD45RO-negative cells that were positively selected for CCR7, yielding a CD45RA+CCR7+ population without TemRA cells. Donors were healthy HIV-negative adults with no recently reported acute infections or vaccinations. Every donor was a Caucasian adult living in Nashville, Tennessee, USA. Blood was obtained by leukapheresis, after which PBMCs were separated by Ficoll-Histopaque density gradient centrifugation and cryopreserved in liquid nitrogen vapor phase. Purity and quantity of every magnetically sorted T cell population were checked by analytical flow cytometry. Genomic DNA was isolated from every sorted fraction and measured by UV absorbance on a Nanodrop 2000c. CDR1 and CDR2 are read off the germline V gene (reference sequence) as SEHNR and FQNEAQ. Unmatched junction bases come to 10, with V trimmed by 5 bases and J by 2 bases. The CDR3 covers 16 residues, taking in both the cysteine and the phenylalanine. Only the CDR3 DNA stays, 48 bases, in frame from base 1.

The data were obtained in a study of shared clonotypes between healthy human individuals (dated by TCRdb to the early 2020s). Regarding the complete study: A few men and a couple of women, aged 18 to 49 years, made up the cohort. Per donor, three plates each were used for CD4 naive and CD4 memory, two for CD8 naive, and one for CD8 memory. To estimate repertoire size and how much clonotype sharing occurs between individuals, the study deeply sequenced the blood TCR repertoires of five healthy adults. Libraries were prepared and TCR repertoires were sequenced by different laboratories using diverse techniques, in order to increase sequencing depth and limit assay-specific biases. Between about 0.9 and 10 billion PBMCs per donor were obtained by leukapheresis. The study at large found these results: Higher generation probabilities were observed for clonotypes shared by all four sorted-subset donors than for non-shared clonotypes. Sampling was restricted to blood, and TCR repertoires in tissues likely differ from the TCR repertoires found in blood. Sharing across several donors was observed for about 5% of naive CD4, over 3% of naive CD8, over 2% of memory CD4, and roughly 0.4% of memory CD8 clonotypes. Because the study included a small number of donors, the genetic and exposure-history diversity represented was limited. Pairwise subsampling led to the expectation that sequencing depth would affect the degree of clonotype sharing among donors. Incomplete sequencing was indicated by rarefaction of sorted-subset datasets, despite the large sequencing depth. Naive subsets generally had larger estimated clonotype richness than memory subsets did.

This sequence uses TRBV7-9 and TRBJ2-3, and 7 bases in between align with TRBD2. The TCR sequence derives from a man aged 18 to 30 in good health. Some clones in this sample may be carry-over from other donors' samples. Sequenced input: naive CD8+ T cells from PBMCs. Reading the label with the study, this specimen's cell subset or site is: CD45RA+CCR7+. Read as DNA, the sequence is TGTGCCAGCAGCCCCCGGGCTAGCGGACCCACAGATACGCAGTATTTT. Its protein product is CASSPRASGPTDTQYF. Joined to the reference TRBV7-9 and TRBJ2-3 proteins, this CDR3 gives the full variable domain: DTGVSQNPRHKITKRGQNVTFRCDPISEHNRLYWYRQTLGQGPEFLTYFQNEAQLEKSRLLSDRFSAERPKGSFSTLEIQRTEQGDSAMYLCASSPRASGPTDTQYFGPGTRLTVL.